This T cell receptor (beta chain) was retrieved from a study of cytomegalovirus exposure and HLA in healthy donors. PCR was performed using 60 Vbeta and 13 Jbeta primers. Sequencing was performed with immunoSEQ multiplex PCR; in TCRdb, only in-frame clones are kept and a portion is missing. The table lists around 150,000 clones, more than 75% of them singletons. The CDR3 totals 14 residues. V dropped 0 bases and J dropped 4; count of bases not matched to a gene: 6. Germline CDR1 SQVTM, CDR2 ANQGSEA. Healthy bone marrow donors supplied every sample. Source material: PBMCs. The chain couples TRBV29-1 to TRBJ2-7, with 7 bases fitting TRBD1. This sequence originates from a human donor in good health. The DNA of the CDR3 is TGCAGCGTTGAAGACCCGGGACAGCTTTACGAGCAGTACTTC. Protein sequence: CSVEDPGQLYEQYF.